These 7 T cell receptor beta chains came from one sample sequenced in a study of OX40 agonist ivuxolimab in advanced cancers. The library was made by the immunoSEQ multiplex PCR assay. TCRdb provides this immuneACCESS table in a form limited to in-frame rearrangements. Some clones are lacking; in checked studies, under half of them reflect an unresolved V gene, and why the rest are absent is not known. The sample table records about 77,000 clones; about 90% of these occur just once. The ten biggest clones cover around 2.4% of the sample. The material sequenced was CD4+ or CD8+ T cells sorted from blood, taken in a trial of the OX40 agonist ivuxolimab. The receptor source for this set is an adult with an advanced solid tumor such as melanoma, head and neck, liver or kidney cancer.

The rearrangement uses TRBV29-1 and TRBJ2-1; no clear D gene. The CDR3 is 14 residues long. Germline V gene lookup returns CDR1 SQVTM and CDR2 ANQGSEA. Deletions cut 8 bases from V and 2 bases from J, with 16 bases between. The CDR3 sequence: CSLTGRLAYNEQFF. Written as DNA, the CDR3 is TGCAGCTTAACTGGACGGTTAGCCTACAATGAGCAGTTCTTC.

V and J are TRBV9 and TRBJ2-1, with D maybe TRBD2 (6 bases). The germline V and J ends were trimmed by 0 bases and 7 bases, with 14 bases remaining between them. From germline, CDR1 is SGDLS and CDR2 YYNGEE. The CDR3 extends over 15 amino acids. CDR3 residues: CASSVETGARNEQFF. Here the CDR3 DNA reads TGTGCCAGCAGCGTAGAGACGGGAGCTAGGAATGAGCAGTTCTTC.

The chain combines TRBV4-1 with TRBJ1-5, with 7 nucleotides matching TRBD1. There are 17 residues in the CDR3. Germline values: CDR1 MGHRA, CDR2 YSYEKL. With 4 bases clipped from V and 0 bases from J, the junction kept 9 bases outside the gene matches. The CDR3 nucleotides are TGCGCCAGCAGCCCCCGGGACAGCATGTATAGCAATCAGCCCCAGCATTTT. It codes for CASSPRDSMYSNQPQHF.

The V gene is TRBV6-1, the J gene TRBJ1-2; the D gene is possibly TRBD1 (5 bases). This CDR3 contains 13 residues. From germline, CDR1 is MNHNS and CDR2 SASEGT. V was clipped by 5 bases and J by 4 bases, with 11 bases between them. The CDR3 reads CASSSGYSYGYTF. In nucleotides, the CDR3 is TGTGCCAGCAGTTCAGGGTACAGCTATGGCTACACCTTC.

This clone was picked up one time. The chain has TRBV12-5 and TRBJ1-1; no clear D. V was shortened by 7 bases and J by 1 base, with 10 bases between the two germline ends. From germline, CDR1 is LGHNT and CDR2 FRNRAP. This CDR3 region has 13 residues. In nucleotides, the CDR3 is TGTGCTAGTGCCCTGAACGCGAACACTGAAGCTTTCTTT. Protein product: CASALNANTEAFF.

This clone is a singleton in its sample. The gene calls are TRBV7-8 and TRBJ2-1; D is possibly TRBD2 (6 bases). The CDR3 has 15 amino acids. The germline gives CDR1 SGHVS, CDR2 FQNEAQ. Trimming shortened V by 5 bases and J by 1 base, and 12 bases separated the two germline ends. The CDR3 DNA is TGTGCCAGCAGCCAAAGGGAGGAGTCCTACAATGAGCAGTTCTTC. Its translation is CASSQREESYNEQFF. The full variable domain, its missing parts supplied by reference TRBV7-8 and TRBJ2-1, is GAGVSQSPRYKVAKRGQDVALRCDPISGHVSLFWYQQALGQGPEFLTYFQNEAQLDKSGLPSDRFFAERPEGSVSTLKIQRTQQEDSAVYLCASSQREESYNEQFFGPGTRLTVL.

The gene calls are TRBV5-1 and TRBJ1-1; 8 nucleotides align to TRBD1. This CDR3 is 14 amino acids long. After removal of 0 bases from V and 5 bases from J, the junction contained 3 bases not matched to a gene. Germline CDR1 SGHRS, CDR2 YFSETQ. This chain's CDR3 is CASSLGTGSTEAFF. DNA for the CDR3: TGCGCCAGCAGCTTGGGGACAGGGAGTACTGAAGCTTTCTTT.